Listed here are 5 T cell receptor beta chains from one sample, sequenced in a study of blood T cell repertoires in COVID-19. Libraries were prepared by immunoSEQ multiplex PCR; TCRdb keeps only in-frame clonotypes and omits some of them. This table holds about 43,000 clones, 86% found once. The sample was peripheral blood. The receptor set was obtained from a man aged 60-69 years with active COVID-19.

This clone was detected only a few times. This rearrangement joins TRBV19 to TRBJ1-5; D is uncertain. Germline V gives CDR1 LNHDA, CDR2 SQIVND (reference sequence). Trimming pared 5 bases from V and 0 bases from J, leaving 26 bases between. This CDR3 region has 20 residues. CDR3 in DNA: TGTGCCAGTAGTCGCGGAACCACGGGTCTCGATTTTTATAGCAATCAGCCCCAGCATTTT. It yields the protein CASSRGTTGLDFYSNQPQHF.

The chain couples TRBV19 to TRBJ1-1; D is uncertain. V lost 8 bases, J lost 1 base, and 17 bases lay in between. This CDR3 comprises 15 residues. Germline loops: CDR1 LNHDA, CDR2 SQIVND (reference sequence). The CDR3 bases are TGTGCCAGTGGGGTTAATGGAGGCCGGAACACTGAAGCTTTCTTT. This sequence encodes CASGVNGGRNTEAFF.

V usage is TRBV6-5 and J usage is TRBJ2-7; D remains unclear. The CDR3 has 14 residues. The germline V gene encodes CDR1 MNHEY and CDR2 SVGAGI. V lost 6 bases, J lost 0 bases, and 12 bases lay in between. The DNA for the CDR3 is TGTGCCAGCAGATCGTCCTTTAGCTCCTACGAGCAGTACTTC. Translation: CASRSSFSSYEQYF.

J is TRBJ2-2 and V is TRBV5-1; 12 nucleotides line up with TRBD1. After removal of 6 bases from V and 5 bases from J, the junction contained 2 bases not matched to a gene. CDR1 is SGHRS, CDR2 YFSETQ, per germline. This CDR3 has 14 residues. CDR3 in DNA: TGCGCCAGCACGGGACAGGGGGCTACCGGGGAGCTGTTTTTT. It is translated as CASTGQGATGELFF.

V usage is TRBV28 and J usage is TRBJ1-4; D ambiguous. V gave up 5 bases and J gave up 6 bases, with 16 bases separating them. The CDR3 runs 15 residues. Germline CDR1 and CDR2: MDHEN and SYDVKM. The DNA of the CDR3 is TGTGCCAGCAGTCCCCAGACTTGGCCCGATGAAAAACTGTTTTTT. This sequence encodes CASSPQTWPDEKLFF.